These 4 T cell receptor beta chains came from one sample sequenced in a study of early T cells in non-severe SARS-CoV-2 infection. TCRdb used MiXCR to reprocess the 5' RACE reads, holding one entry per CDR3 protein. The sample contains about 27,000 distinct CDR3 sequences, about 2.7% of which appear only once. The sequencing input was whole blood. Every receptor here comes from an adult who was a healthcare worker with PCR-confirmed SARS-CoV-2 infection or an uninfected control (not recorded which).

This clonotype was observed at least ten times. The chain is built from TRBV10-1 and TRBJ1-5; D perhaps matches TRBD1 (6 bases). Germline V gives CDR1 WNHNN, CDR2 SYGVQD (reference sequence). Trimming took 4 bases from V and 4 from J, leaving 11 bases between them. The CDR3 totals 14 residues. The CDR3 coding sequence is TGCGCCAGCAGTGCCACGACAGGTAATCAGCCCCAGCATTTT. It is translated as CASSATTGNQPQHF.

In this sample, this clonotype turned up many times. The chain links TRBV5-1 to TRBJ1-6; 9 bases match TRBD1. The V gene's germline CDR1 is SGHRS and CDR2 YFSETQ. The CDR3 consists of 17 residues. J was trimmed by 7 bases and V by 1 base; bases with no gene match: 9. In DNA, the CDR3 is TGCGCCAGCAGCTTGTCCGGGACAGGGTTCGTCAATTCACCCCTCCACTTT. This encodes CASSLSGTGFVNSPLHF. Full variable domain (outside the CDR3, taken from reference TRBV5-1 and TRBJ1-6): KAGVTQTPRYLIKTRGQQVTLSCSPISGHRSVSWYQQTPGQGLQFLFEYFSETQRNKGNFPGRFSGRQFSNSRSEMNVSTLELGDSALYLCASSLSGTGFVNSPLHFGNGTRLTVT.

At least ten counts were recorded for this clonotype. The J gene is TRBJ2-5, the V gene TRBV14, with D uncertain. Trimming cost V 0 bases and J 7 bases, with 15 bases left between them. The CDR3 extends over 15 amino acids. In germline, CDR1 is SGHDN, CDR2 FVKESK. CDR3 sequence: CASSQDPTQSRTQYF. CDR3 in DNA: TGTGCCAGCAGCCAAGATCCTACGCAGTCTCGGACCCAGTACTTC. The complete variable domain, with remaining parts taken from reference TRBV14 and TRBJ2-5, reads EAGVTQFPSHSVIEKGQTVTLRCDPISGHDNLYWYRRVMGKEIKFLLHFVKESKQDESGMPNNRFLAERTGGTYSTLKVQPAELEDSGVYFCASSQDPTQSRTQYFGPGTRLLVL.

This clonotype came up many times. The rearrangement links TRBV29-1 to TRBJ2-1; 7 bases fit TRBD1. The CDR3 has 14 amino acids. The ends lost 6 bases at V and 0 bases at J; junction bases unmatched: 5. Germline V CDR1 and CDR2: SQVTM, ANQGSEA. This chain's CDR3 is CSVRQGPSYNEQFF. CDR3 DNA: TGCAGCGTCCGACAGGGACCCTCCTACAATGAGCAGTTCTTC.